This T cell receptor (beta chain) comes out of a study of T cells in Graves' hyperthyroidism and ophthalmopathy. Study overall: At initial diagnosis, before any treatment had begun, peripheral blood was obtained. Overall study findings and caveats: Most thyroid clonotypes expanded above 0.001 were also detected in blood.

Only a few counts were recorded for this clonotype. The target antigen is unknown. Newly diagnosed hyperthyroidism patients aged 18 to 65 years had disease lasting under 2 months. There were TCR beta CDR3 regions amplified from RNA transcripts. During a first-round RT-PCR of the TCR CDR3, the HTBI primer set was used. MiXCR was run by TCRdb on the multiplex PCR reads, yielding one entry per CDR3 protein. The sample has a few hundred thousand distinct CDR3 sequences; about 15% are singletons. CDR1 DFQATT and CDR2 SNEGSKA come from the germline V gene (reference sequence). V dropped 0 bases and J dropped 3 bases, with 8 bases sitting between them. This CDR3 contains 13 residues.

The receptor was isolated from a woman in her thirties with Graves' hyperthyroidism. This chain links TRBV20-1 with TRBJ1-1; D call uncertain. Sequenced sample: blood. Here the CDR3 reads CSARDGVYTEAFF. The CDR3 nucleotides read TGCAGTGCTAGAGACGGAGTATACACTGAAGCTTTCTTT.